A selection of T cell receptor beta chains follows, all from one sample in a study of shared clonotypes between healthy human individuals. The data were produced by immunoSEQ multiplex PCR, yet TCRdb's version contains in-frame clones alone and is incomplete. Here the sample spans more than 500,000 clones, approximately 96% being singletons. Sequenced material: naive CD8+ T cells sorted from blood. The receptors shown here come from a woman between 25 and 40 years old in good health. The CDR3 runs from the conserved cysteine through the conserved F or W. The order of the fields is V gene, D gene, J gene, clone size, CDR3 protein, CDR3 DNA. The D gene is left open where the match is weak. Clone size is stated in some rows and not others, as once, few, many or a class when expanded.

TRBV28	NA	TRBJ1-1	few	CASSSQDPDYEAFF	TGTGCCAGCAGTTCCCAGGATCCGGATTATGAAGCTTTCTTT
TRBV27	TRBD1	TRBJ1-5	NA	CASSRTGPQYNQPQHF	TGTGCCAGCAGCCGGACAGGGCCGCAATACAATCAGCCCCAGCATTTT
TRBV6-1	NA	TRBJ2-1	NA	CASSPWDVYNEQFF	TGTGCCAGCAGTCCCTGGGACGTCTACAATGAGCAGTTCTTC
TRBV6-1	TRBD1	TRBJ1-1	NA	CASSVGPGTGVTEAFF	TGTGCCAGCAGTGTTGGTCCCGGGACAGGGGTTACTGAAGCTTTCTTT
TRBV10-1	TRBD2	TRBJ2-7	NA	CASSESSGSTYEQYF	TGCGCCAGCAGTGAGTCTAGCGGGAGCACCTACGAGCAGTACTTC
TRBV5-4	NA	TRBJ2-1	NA	CASSTGWGNNEQFF	TGTGCCAGCAGCACAGGGTGGGGAAACAATGAGCAGTTCTTC
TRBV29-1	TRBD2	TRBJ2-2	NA	CSVEGDYGTTGTGELFF	TGCAGCGTTGAGGGCGATTATGGGACTACAGGTACCGGGGAGCTGTTTTTT
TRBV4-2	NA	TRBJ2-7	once	CASSLGRAGAEQYF	TGTGCCAGCAGCTTGGGACGGGCGGGGGCCGAGCAGTACTTC
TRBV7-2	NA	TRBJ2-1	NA	CASSPRDLNYNEQFF	TGTGCCAGCAGCCCCCGGGACCTAAACTACAATGAGCAGTTCTTC
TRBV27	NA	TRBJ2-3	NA	CASSMIMPGGTDTQYF	TGTGCCAGCAGTATGATTATGCCGGGGGGCACAGATACGCAGTATTTT
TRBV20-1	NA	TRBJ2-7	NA	CSASIGGEQYF	TGCAGTGCTAGTATAGGGGGCGAGCAGTACTTC
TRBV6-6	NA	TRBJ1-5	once	CASSYSTEGIKPQHF	TGTGCCAGCAGTTACTCGACGGAGGGAATCAAGCCCCAGCATTTT
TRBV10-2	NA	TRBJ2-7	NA	CASSEGHEQYF	TGCGCCAGCAGTGAGGGCCACGAGCAGTACTTC
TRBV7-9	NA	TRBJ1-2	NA	CASSLDGGGYGYTF	TGTGCCAGCAGCTTAGATGGGGGTGGCTATGGCTACACCTTC
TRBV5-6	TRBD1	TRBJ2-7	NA	CASSADRSYEQYF	TGTGCCAGCAGCGCGGACAGGTCCTACGAGCAGTACTTC
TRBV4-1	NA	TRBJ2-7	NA	CASSPGFYEQYF	TGCGCCAGCAGCCCGGGTTTCTACGAGCAGTACTTC
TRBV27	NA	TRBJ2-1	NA	CASRPGTGHEQFF	TGTGCCAGCAGACCTGGGACGGGACATGAGCAGTTCTTC
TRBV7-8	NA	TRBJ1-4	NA	CASRSGPGDATNEKLFF	TGTGCCAGCAGATCCGGACCAGGGGATGCAACTAATGAAAAACTGTTTTTT